This T cell receptor (beta chain) emerged from a study of T cell repertoires in cytomegalovirus infection. In its sample, this clonotype was seen a few times. What it binds is unknown. Germline assignment: CDR1 MGHDK and CDR2 SYGVNS. The CDR3 sequence is 16 residues long. The V and J ends lost 5 bases and 2 bases, in that order; junction bases with no gene match: 5. TCRdb reprocessed the reads via MiXCR and lists one record per CDR3 protein. Here the sample spans roughly 78,000 distinct CDR3 sequences, 35% to 45% being singletons. Sequencing used CD8+ T cells from cultured PBMCs, obtained from culture after CMV antigen stimulation. This sequence joins TRBV25-1 and TRBJ2-7, with 14 bases matching TRBD2. This clonotype was sampled from a human donor in good health (CMV status not recorded). Some clones in this sample may be carry-over from other donors' samples. CDR3 loop: CASSSTTSGGAYEQYF. The DNA of the CDR3 is TGTGCCAGCAGTTCCACGACTAGCGGGGGGGCCTACGAGCAGTACTTC.